The 3 T cell receptor beta chains listed next were all sequenced from one sample in a study of T cells in localized non-small cell lung cancer. Method: immunoSEQ multiplex PCR; TCRdb's copy keeps in-frame clones and lacks some. Of more than 30,000 clones in the sample, around 90% were seen once. The material was peripheral blood mononuclear cells, obtained before any cancer treatment. All receptors derive from a woman between 40 and 69 years old with stage III lung adenocarcinoma.

This chain uses TRBV19 with TRBJ1-5; a possible D gene is TRBD1 (5 bases). The CDR3 totals 16 residues. Germline V gene sequence: CDR1 LNHDA, CDR2 SQIVND (reference sequence). Trimming removed 3 bases from V and 2 bases from J, with 14 bases in between. The CDR3 is CASSISPGAGNQPQHF. The CDR3 DNA sequence: TGTGCCAGTAGTATCTCCCCCGGGGCTGGCAATCAGCCCCAGCATTTT.

V gene TRBV28 combines with J gene TRBJ2-7; 7 bases align to TRBD2. V was clipped by 6 bases and J by 7 bases; unmatched bases: 18. Germline CDR1 MDHEN, CDR2 SYDVKM. This CDR3 region has 16 residues. As DNA, the CDR3 is TGTGCCAGCAGCCAACCCCTAGCGGTCAGAGGGTGGGAGCAGTACTTC. Its protein product is CASSQPLAVRGWEQYF.

V and J are TRBV4-3 and TRBJ2-6, with 7 bases aligning to TRBD2. Germline CDR1 and CDR2: LGHNA and YSLEER. V lost 0 bases to trimming and J lost 2 bases; unmatched junction nucleotides: 1. The length of the CDR3 is 16 residues. CDR3 sequence reads: CASSQDAGAGANVLTF. The CDR3 DNA follows: TGCGCCAGCAGCCAAGATGCGGGAGCTGGGGCCAACGTCCTGACTTTC.